This TCR beta chain appears in the sequencing data of a study of cytomegalovirus exposure and HLA in healthy donors. PCR employed 60 Vbeta and 13 Jbeta primers. In the original processing: Counted up in a later analysis, unique TCR beta chains came to 60 million to 95 million, with around 11 million shared. Clones were read by immunoSEQ multiplex PCR, and TCRdb kept only the in-frame ones, dropping some. The D gene and trimming were derived from the DNA, and the V and J assignments and clone size from that table. The sample consists of more than 95,000 clones, over 9.5% of them appearing once. Trimming stripped 6 bases from V and 6 bases from J, with 24 bases between. The CDR3 totals 16 residues. Germline loops: CDR1 MNHNY, CDR2 SVGAGI (reference sequence).

This TCR came from a woman between 18 and 29 years old in good health and CMV-seropositive. This chain links TRBV6-6 with TRBJ2-7, with D possibly matching TRBD1 (6 bases). Sequencing was done on a sample of PBMCs. CDR3 sequence: CASRGASGALGREQYF. The CDR3 DNA is TGTGCCAGCAGGGGGGCATCAGGGGCCCTGGGGCGCGAGCAGTACTTC.